The rows below give T cell receptor beta chains drawn from one sample of a study of T cells in Graves' hyperthyroidism and ophthalmopathy. MiXCR, applied by TCRdb to the multiplex PCR reads, yields one record per CDR3 protein. This table has 250,000 to 300,000 distinct CDR3 sequences, about 17% appearing once. Sequencing was done on a sample of blood. The receptors come from a woman between 55 and 75 years old with Graves' ophthalmopathy. The CDR3 runs from the conserved cysteine through the conserved F or W. The D gene is left open where the match is weak. Clone sizes are given selectively: once, few, many, or a class where the clone is expanded.

d_call clone_size j_call v_call cdr3_aa cdr3_nt
. . TRBJ1-5 TRBV18 CASSPGDSGNQPQHF TGTGCCAGCTCACCCGGGGATAGCGGCAATCAGCCCCAGCATTTT
TRBD2 . TRBJ2-5 TRBV6-5 CASSYLGLAGIQRETQYF TGTGCCAGCAGTTACCTCGGACTAGCGGGGATCCAGCGAGAGACCCAGTACTTC
. many TRBJ2-5 TRBV20-1 CSARAQGDGGMVETQYF TGCAGTGCTAGAGCGCAAGGGGACGGGGGAATGGTGGAGACCCAGTACTTC
. many TRBJ1-1 TRBV5-1 CASSFSEQTEAFF TGCGCCAGCAGCTTCAGCGAACAAACTGAAGCTTTCTTT
. many TRBJ1-2 TRBV18 CASSPTSAGANYGYTF TGTGCCAGCTCACCAACGTCGGCAGGGGCTAACTATGGCTACACCTTC
TRBD1 few TRBJ2-1 TRBV5-1 CASSLGQGRRSVQFF TGCGCCAGCAGCCTCGGACAGGGGCGAAGGAGTGTGCAGTTCTTC
. . TRBJ1-5 TRBV6-2/TRBV6-3 CASQGLTYQPQHF TGTGCCAGCCAGGGACTCACCTATCAGCCCCAGCATTTT
TRBD2 many TRBJ2-7 TRBV28 CASSTASGPYEQYF TGTGCCAGCAGTACCGCTAGCGGTCCCTACGAGCAGTACTTC
TRBD2 many TRBJ2-3 TRBV7-2 CASKTGGLADTQYF TGTGCCAGCAAGACGGGGGGATTGGCAGATACGCAGTATTTT
TRBD2 many TRBJ2-5 TRBV5-1 CASSEGLQETQYF TGCGCCAGCAGCGAGGGACTACAAGAGACCCAGTACTTC
. many TRBJ2-3 TRBV20-1 CSAAWEERTDTQYF TGCAGTGCGGCGTGGGAAGAACGGACAGATACGCAGTATTTT
TRBD2 . TRBJ2-7 TRBV5-1 CASSLAGARLAEQYF TGCGCCAGCAGCTTGGCTGGGGCCCGACTAGCGGAGCAGTACTTC
. many TRBJ1-1 TRBV11-3 CASSLAGHAEAFF TGTGCCAGCAGCTTAGCGGGGCATGCTGAAGCTTTCTTT
. many TRBJ2-5 TRBV19 CASSISGDRRRGSTQYF TGTGCCAGTAGTATCAGTGGAGACAGGCGGCGTGGATCGACCCAGTACTTC
TRBD1 many TRBJ1-1 TRBV20-1 CSAIRQGTEAFF TGCAGTGCTATAAGACAGGGGACTGAAGCTTTCTTT
. many TRBJ2-1 TRBV10-3 CAISEPLGASATYNEQFF TGTGCCATCAGTGAGCCCCTAGGGGCTAGCGCTACCTACAATGAGCAGTTCTTC
. few TRBJ1-2 TRBV5-1 CASRKEIQGDGYTF TGCGCCAGCCGAAAAGAAATCCAGGGTGATGGCTACACCTTC
TRBD2 . TRBJ2-1 TRBV20-1 CSARGTSGRAGSYNEQFF TGCAGTGCTAGGGGGACTAGCGGGAGGGCCGGATCCTACAATGAGCAGTTCTTC
. . TRBJ2-6 TRBV15 CATRSLWGTDVAGANVLTF TGTGCCACCAGGTCGTTGTGGGGGACGGACGTAGCTGGGGCCAACGTCCTGACTTTC
TRBD1 few TRBJ2-7 TRBV20-1 CSAGTGLGEQYF TGCAGTGCTGGGACAGGGCTCGGCGAGCAGTACTTC
. . TRBJ2-1 TRBV7-3 CASSPKGLQSNEQFF TGTGCCAGCAGCCCCAAGGGCCTCCAGAGCAATGAGCAGTTCTTC
TRBD1 . TRBJ2-7 TRBV19 CASSPLRDRGTDEQYF TGTGCCAGCAGTCCTCTCCGGGACAGGGGTACCGACGAGCAGTACTTC
. . TRBJ1-2 TRBV2 CASSEVVGGSGGGYTF TGTGCCAGCAGTGAAGTCGTTGGGGGATCTGGGGGTGGCTACACCTTC
. . TRBJ2-5 TRBV11-2 CASSLDPRYQETQYF TGTGCCAGCAGCTTAGATCCCCGGTACCAAGAGACCCAGTACTTC
. many TRBJ2-7 TRBV20-1 CSARDIGNSYEQYF TGCAGTGCTAGAGACATAGGTAACTCCTACGAGCAGTACTTC
TRBD2 few TRBJ2-5 TRBV11-3 CASSLPCGSGTPYF TGTGCCAGCAGCTTACCCTGCGGTAGCGGGACCCCGTACTTC
TRBD1 . TRBJ2-5 TRBV5-1 CATGTGAGETQYF TGCGCCACCGGGACAGGGGCTGGGGAGACCCAGTACTTC
. . TRBJ2-5 TRBV7-2 CASSLGTMGETQYF TGTGCCAGCAGCTTGGGGACCATGGGAGAGACCCAGTACTTC
. . TRBJ2-1 TRBV12-3/TRBV12-4 CASSAVAGPHNEQFF TGTGCCAGCAGCGCCGTGGCAGGGCCCCACAATGAGCAGTTCTTC
. . TRBJ2-1 TRBV19 CASSIQRSSYNEQFF TGTGCCAGTAGTATACAGAGAAGCTCCTACAATGAGCAGTTCTTC